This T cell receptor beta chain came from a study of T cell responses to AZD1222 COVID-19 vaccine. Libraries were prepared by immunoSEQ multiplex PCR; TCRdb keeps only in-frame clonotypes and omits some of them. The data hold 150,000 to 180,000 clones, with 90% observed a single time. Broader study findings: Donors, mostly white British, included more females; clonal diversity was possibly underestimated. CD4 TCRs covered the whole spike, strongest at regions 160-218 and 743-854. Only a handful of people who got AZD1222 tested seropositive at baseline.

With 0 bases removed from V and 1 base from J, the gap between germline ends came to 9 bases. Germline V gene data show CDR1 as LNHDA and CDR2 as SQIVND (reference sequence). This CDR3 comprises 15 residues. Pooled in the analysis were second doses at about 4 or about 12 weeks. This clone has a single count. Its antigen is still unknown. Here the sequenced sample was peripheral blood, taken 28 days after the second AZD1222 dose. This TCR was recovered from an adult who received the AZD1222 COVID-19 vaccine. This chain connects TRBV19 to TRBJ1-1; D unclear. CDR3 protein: CASSIDRSQNTEAFF. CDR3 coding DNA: TGTGCCAGTAGTATAGATCGATCGCAGAACACTGAAGCTTTCTTT. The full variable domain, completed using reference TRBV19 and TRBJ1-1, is DGGITQSPKYLFRKEGQNVTLSCEQNLNHDAMYWYRQDPGQGLRLIYYSQIVNDFQKGDIAEGYSVSREKKESFPLTVTSAQKNPTAFYLCASSIDRSQNTEAFFGQGTRLTVV.